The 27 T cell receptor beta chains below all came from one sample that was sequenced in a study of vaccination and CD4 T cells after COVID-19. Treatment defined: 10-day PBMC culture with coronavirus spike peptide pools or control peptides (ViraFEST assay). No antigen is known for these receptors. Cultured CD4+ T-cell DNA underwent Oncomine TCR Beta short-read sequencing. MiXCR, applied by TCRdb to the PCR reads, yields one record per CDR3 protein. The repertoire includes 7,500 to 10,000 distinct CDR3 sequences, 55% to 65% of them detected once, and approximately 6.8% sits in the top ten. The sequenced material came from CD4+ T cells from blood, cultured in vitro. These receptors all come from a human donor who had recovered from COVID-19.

This CDR3 is CASSLDGVRLNSPLHF. The CDR3 DNA sequence: TGTGCCAGCAGCTTAGATGGTGTCAGACTAAATTCACCCCTCCACTTT. V gene TRBV11-2 combines with J gene TRBJ1-6; D is undetermined. CDR1 and CDR2 from the germline V gene are SGHAT and FQNNGV. CDR3 size: 16 residues. The V gene lost 0 bases and the J gene lost 7 bases, with 13 bases spanning the gap.

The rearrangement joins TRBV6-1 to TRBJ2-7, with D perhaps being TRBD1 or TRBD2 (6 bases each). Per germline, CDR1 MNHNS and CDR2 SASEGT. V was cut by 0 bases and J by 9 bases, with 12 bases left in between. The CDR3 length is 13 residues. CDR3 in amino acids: CASSEARGVVQYF. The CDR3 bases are TGTGCCAGCAGTGAAGCGAGGGGGGTCGTGCAGTACTTC.

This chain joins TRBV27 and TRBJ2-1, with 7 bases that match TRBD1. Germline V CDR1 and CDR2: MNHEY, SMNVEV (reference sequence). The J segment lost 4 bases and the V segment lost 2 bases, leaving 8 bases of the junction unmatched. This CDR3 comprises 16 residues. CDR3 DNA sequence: TGTGCCAGCAGTTTAAGGCGGGCAGGGGGATACAATGAGCAGTTCTTC. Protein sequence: CASSLRRAGGYNEQFF.

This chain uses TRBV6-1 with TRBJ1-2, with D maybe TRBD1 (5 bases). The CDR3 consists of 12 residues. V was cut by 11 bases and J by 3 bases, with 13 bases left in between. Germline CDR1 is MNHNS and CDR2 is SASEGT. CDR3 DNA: TGTGCCGGGGAGACAGCAGACTATGGCTACACCTTC. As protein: CAGETADYGYTF.

As DNA, the CDR3 is TGTGCCAGCAGCTCCACAGGGCGCTGGGGATACAATGAGCAGTTCTTC. It yields the protein CASSSTGRWGYNEQFF. V is TRBV11-2 and J is TRBJ2-1; D is possibly TRBD1 (6 bases). Deletions cut 4 bases from V and 4 bases from J, with 17 bases between. The CDR3 consists of 16 residues. Germline V lookup: CDR1 SGHAT, CDR2 FQNNGV.

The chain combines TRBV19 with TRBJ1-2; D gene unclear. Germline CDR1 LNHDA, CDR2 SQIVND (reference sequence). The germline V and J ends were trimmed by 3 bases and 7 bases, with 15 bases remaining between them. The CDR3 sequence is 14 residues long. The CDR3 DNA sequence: TGTGCCAGTAGTATGCGGGGTACGCTATCTGGCTACACCTTC. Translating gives CASSMRGTLSGYTF.

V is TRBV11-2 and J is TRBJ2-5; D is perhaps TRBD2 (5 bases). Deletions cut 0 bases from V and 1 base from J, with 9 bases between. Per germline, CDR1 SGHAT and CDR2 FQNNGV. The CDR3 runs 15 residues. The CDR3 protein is CASSLEGLFQETQYF. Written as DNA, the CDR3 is TGTGCCAGCAGCTTAGAAGGACTGTTCCAAGAGACCCAGTACTTC.

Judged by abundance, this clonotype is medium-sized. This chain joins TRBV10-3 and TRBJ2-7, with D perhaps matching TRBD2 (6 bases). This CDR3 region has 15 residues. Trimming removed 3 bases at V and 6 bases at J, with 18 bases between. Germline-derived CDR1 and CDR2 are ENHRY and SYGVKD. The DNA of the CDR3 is TGTGCCATCAGTGACCTGGGGACCCACGGGGGCGAGCAGTACTTC. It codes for CAISDLGTHGGEQYF.

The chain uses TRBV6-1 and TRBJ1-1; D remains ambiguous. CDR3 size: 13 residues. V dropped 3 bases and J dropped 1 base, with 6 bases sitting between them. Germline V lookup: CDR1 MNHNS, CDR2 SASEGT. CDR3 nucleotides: TGTGCCAGCAGTGATCTGCCGAACACTGAAGCTTTCTTT. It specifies CASSDLPNTEAFF.

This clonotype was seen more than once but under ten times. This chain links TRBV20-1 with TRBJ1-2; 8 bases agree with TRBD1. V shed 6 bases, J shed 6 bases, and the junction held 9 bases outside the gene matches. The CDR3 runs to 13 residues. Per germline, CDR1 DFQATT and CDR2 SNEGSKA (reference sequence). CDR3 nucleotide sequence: TGCAGTGCCCGGACGGCAGGGGGCCATGGCTACACCTTC. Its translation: CSARTAGGHGYTF.

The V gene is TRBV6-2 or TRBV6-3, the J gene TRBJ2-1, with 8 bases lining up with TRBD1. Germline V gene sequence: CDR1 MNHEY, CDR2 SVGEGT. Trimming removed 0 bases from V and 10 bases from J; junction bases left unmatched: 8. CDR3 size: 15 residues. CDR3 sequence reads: CASSYSFQGTGEQFF. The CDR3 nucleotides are TGTGCCAGCAGTTACTCTTTCCAGGGGACAGGCGAGCAGTTCTTC.

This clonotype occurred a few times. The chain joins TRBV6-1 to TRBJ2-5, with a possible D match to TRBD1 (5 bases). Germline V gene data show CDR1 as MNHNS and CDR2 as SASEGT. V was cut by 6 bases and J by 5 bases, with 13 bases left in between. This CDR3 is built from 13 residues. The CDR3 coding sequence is TGTGCCAGCAGGCAGGGTCAAGCGGAGACCCAGTACTTC. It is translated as CASRQGQAETQYF.

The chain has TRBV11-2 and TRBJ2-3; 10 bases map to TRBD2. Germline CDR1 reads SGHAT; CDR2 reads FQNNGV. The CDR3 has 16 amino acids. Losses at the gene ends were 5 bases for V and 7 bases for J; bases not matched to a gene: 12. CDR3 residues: CASSPLLAGASHTQYF. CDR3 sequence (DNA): TGTGCCAGCAGCCCCCTCCTAGCGGGAGCGAGCCATACGCAGTATTTT.

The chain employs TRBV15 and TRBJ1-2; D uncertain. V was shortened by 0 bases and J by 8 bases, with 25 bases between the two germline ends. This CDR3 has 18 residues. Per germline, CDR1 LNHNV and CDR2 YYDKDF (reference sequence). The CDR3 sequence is CATSRDSDASTSTRGYTF. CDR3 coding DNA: TGTGCCACCAGCAGAGATTCGGACGCCTCCACCAGCACGAGGGGCTACACCTTC.

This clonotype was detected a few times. CDR3 bases: TGTGCACTGGGGGGGTTCTCGGACCCCCTCCACTTT. Amino acid sequence: CALGGFSDPLHF. V usage is TRBV30 and J usage is TRBJ1-6, with a weak D call TRBD1 (5 bases). The CDR3 loop spans 12 amino acids. Per the germline V gene, CDR1 is GTSNPN and CDR2 is SVGIG (reference sequence).

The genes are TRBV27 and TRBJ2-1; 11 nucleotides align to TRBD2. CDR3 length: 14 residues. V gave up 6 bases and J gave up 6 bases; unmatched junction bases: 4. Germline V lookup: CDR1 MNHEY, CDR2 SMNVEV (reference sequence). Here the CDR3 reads CASRRGLAVNEQFF. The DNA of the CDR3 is TGTGCCAGCAGAAGGGGACTAGCGGTCAATGAGCAGTTCTTC.

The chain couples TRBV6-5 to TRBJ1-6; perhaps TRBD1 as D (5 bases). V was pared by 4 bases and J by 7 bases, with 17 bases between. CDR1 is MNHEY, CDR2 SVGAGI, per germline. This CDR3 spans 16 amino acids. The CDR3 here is CASSFAGGGGNSPLHF. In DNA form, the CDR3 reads TGTGCCAGCAGTTTCGCTGGGGGGGGGGGGAATTCACCCCTCCACTTT.

This CDR3 reads CSANNELGRGGKIEQFF. The CDR3 DNA sequence: TGCAGTGCCAATAATGAATTGGGGCGGGGGGGTAAGATTGAGCAGTTCTTC. The V and J genes are TRBV20-1 and TRBJ2-1; 9 nucleotides agree with TRBD2. J was trimmed by 9 bases and V by 6 bases; bases with no gene match: 21. Germline assignment: CDR1 DFQATT and CDR2 SNEGSKA (reference sequence). This CDR3 is built from 17 residues.

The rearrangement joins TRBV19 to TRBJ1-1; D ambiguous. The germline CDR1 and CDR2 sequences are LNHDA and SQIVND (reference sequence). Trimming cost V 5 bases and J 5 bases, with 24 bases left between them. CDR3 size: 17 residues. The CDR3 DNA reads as TGTGCCAGTAGTCTCCCCGCCTCCGGCTCTATGGGGACTGAAGCTTTCTTT. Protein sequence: CASSLPASGSMGTEAFF. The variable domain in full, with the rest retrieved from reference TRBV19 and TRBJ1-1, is DGGITQSPKYLFRKEGQNVTLSCEQNLNHDAMYWYRQDPGQGLRLIYYSQIVNDFQKGDIAEGYSVSREKKESFPLTVTSAQKNPTAFYLCASSLPASGSMGTEAFFGQGTRLTVV.

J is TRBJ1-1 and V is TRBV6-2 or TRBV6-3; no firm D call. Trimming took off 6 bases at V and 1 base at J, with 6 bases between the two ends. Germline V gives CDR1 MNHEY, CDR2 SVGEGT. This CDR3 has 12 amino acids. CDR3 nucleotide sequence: TGTGCCAGCAGGACGGGGAACACTGAAGCTTTCTTT. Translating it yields CASRTGNTEAFF.

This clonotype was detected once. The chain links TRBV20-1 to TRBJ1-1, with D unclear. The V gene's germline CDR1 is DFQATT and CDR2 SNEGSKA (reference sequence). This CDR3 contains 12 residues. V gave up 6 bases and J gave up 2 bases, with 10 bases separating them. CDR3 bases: TGCAGTGCCCGAACAGTTAACACTGAAGCTTTCTTT. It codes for CSARTVNTEAFF.

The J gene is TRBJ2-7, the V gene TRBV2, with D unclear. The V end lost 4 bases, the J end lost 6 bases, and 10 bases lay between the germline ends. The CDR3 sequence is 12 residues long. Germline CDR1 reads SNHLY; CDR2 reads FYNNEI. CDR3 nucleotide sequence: TGTGCCAGCAGTGTCATCGTAGGCGAGCAGTACTTC. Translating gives CASSVIVGEQYF.

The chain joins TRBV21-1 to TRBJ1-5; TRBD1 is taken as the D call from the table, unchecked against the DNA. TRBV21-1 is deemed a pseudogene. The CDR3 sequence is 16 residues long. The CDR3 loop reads CASSKRGSYSNQPQHF. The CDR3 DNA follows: TGTGCCAGCAGCAAACGGGGCAGTTATAGCAATCAGCCCCAGCATTTT.

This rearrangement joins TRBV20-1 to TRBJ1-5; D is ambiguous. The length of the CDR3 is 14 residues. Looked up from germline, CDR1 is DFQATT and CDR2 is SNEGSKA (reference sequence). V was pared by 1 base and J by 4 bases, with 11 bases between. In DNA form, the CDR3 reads TGCAGTGCTAGAGGGGCAGGTATGAATCAGCCCCAGCATTTT. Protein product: CSARGAGMNQPQHF.

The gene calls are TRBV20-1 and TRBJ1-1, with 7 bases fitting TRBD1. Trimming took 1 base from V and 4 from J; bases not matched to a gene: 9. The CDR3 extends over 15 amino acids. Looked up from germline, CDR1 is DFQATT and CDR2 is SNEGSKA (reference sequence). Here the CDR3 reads CSARGRGHFTTEAFF. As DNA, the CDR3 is TGCAGTGCTAGAGGAAGGGGGCATTTTACCACTGAAGCTTTCTTT.

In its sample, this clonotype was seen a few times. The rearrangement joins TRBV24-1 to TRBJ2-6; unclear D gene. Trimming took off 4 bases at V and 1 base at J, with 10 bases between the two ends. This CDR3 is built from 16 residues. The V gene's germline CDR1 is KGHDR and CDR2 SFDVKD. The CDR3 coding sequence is TGTGCCACCAGTGACCCAACCCGATCTGGGGCCAACGTCCTGACTTTC. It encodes CATSDPTRSGANVLTF.

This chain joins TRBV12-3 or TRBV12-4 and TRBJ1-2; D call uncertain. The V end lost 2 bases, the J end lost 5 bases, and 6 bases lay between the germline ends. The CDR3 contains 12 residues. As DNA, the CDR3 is TGTGCCAGCAGTTTATTAGGATATGGCTACACCTTC. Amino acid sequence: CASSLLGYGYTF.